This T cell receptor beta chain was captured in a study of blood T cell repertoires in COVID-19. Profiled with immunoSEQ multiplex PCR; TCRdb holds only in-frame clones, not every one. The sample shows roughly 260,000 clones, 90% to 95% of them seen only once. V lost 6 bases to trimming and J lost 0 bases, with 14 bases between them. Germline loops: CDR1 SGHVS, CDR2 FNYEAQ. CDR3 size: 15 residues. This TCR came from a human donor in a cohort exposed to, infected with or recovered from COVID-19 (not recorded which). The donor label of this sample is uncertain. The specimen sequenced was PBMCs or T cells enriched from blood (not recorded which). The chain has TRBV7-6 and TRBJ2-5; D unclear. The CDR3 sequence is CASSLTSDNQETQYF. The CDR3 DNA sequence: TGTGCCAGCAGTTTAACATCCGACAACCAAGAGACCCAGTACTTC.